A single T cell receptor (beta chain) is shown here with its context. The sample is drawn from a study of blood T cell repertoires in COVID-19. Libraries were prepared by immunoSEQ multiplex PCR; TCRdb keeps only in-frame clonotypes and omits some of them. The data contain 25,000 or so clones, 75% to 90% of them singletons. This CDR3 has 14 residues. The trim removed 4 bases at V and 1 base at J, leaving 3 bases unmatched. Germline CDR1 SGHNT, CDR2 YYREEE (reference sequence). The TCR comes from a human donor in a cohort sampled during active COVID-19. Sequenced sample: peripheral blood. J is TRBJ2-7 and V is TRBV5-4; TRBD1 matches 9 bases. The CDR3 nucleotides read TGTGCCAGCAGCCCCGGACAGGGGTCCTACGAGCAGTACTTC. Translated: CASSPGQGSYEQYF.